The clone carrying this T cell receptor beta chain turned up a few times. Its antigen is unidentified. This CDR3 comprises 17 residues. Germline trimming cut 3 bases from V and 2 bases from J; bases unmatched to any gene: 7. Germline CDR1 LGHDT, CDR2 YNNKEL (reference sequence). Researchers prepared the TCRbeta library using unique molecular identifiers, the study reports. MiXCR was run by TCRdb on the PCR reads, yielding one entry per CDR3 protein. The sample consists of about 980,000 distinct CDR3 sequences, about 30% of them appearing once. The data derive from a study of T-cell reconstitution after alpha-beta-depleted transplantation in children. Whole-study findings and limits: The study traced high day-60 TCRbeta diversity in some patients to surviving recipient T cells and thymic progenitors. Alpha-beta T cells about two months after transplant reportedly derived from several hundred expanded graft clones. T-cell counts and diversity at one year following transplant were attributed mainly to newly produced T cells.

This specimen was PBMCs, mostly from graft donor cells, taken 360 days after TCRalphabeta/CD19-depleted stem cell transplant. This clonotype was sampled from a boy under two years old who had a stem cell transplant for SCID, so the T cells may come from the graft donor. This chain connects TRBV3-1 to TRBJ2-1, with 10 nucleotides matching TRBD2. The CDR3 DNA reads as TGTGCCAGCAGCCACCGAAAAGCGGGGGGGCCCTACAATGAGCAGTTCTTC. Amino acid sequence: CASSHRKAGGPYNEQFF.